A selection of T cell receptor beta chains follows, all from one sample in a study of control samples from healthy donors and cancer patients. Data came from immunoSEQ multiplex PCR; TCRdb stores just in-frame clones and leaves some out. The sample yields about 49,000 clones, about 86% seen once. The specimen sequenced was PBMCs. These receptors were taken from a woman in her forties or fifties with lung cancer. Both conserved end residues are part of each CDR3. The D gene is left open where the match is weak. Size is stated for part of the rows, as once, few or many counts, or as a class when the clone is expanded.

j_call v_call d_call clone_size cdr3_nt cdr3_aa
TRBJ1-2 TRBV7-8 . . TGTGCCAGCAGCCTGGGAGGGTTTAGCGATGGCTACACCTTC CASSLGGFSDGYTF
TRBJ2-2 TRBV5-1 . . TGCGCCAGCAGCTTGGTCATGAACACCGGGGAGCTGTTTTTT CASSLVMNTGELFF
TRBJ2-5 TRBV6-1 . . TGTGCCAGCAGTTGGAGGGCCGAAGAGACCCAGTACTTC CASSWRAEETQYF
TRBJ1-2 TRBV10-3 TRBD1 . TGTGCCATCAGGAAGACAGGGGTTCAGGATGGCTACACCTTC CAIRKTGVQDGYTF
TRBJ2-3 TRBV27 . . TGTGCCAGCAGGCCCATAAGCACAGATACGCAGTATTTT CASRPISTDTQYF
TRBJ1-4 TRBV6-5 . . TGTGCCAGCAGTTCGGGAGTTCGGGAAAAACTGTTTTTT CASSSGVREKLFF
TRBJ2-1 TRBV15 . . TGTGCCACCAGCAATGTCAATGAGCAGTTCTTC CATSNVNEQFF
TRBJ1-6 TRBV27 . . TGTGCCAGCAGTCCACTGAATTCACCCCTCCACTTT CASSPLNSPLHF
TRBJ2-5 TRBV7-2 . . TGTGCCAGCAGCTCTCACAGGGAGACCCAGTACTTC CASSSHRETQYF
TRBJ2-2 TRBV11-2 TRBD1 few TGTGCCAGCAGATTGCCGGGACAGGGCAAACTTAACACCGGGGAGCTGTTTTTT CASRLPGQGKLNTGELFF
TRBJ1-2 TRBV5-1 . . TGCGCCAGCAGCTTGGCTGACAATGGCTACACCTTC CASSLADNGYTF
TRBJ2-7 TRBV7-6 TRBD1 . TGTGCCAGCGACAGGGGAGACGAGCAGTACTTC CASDRGDEQYF
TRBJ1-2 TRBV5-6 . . TGTGCCAGCAGCTTGGTGGCCGATGGCTACACCTTC CASSLVADGYTF
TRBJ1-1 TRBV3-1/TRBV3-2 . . TGTGCCAGCAGCCAATATTTCGACACCGATATCACTGAAGCTTTCTTT CASSQYFDTDITEAFF